The subject of this entry is one T cell receptor beta chain. The antigen is undetermined. The sample is drawn from a study of T-cell memory formation after mild COVID-19. One entry per CDR3 protein results from TCRdb running MiXCR on the 5' RACE reads. The profile shows some 440,000 distinct CDR3 sequences, 25% of them singletons. The V gene's germline CDR1 is MNHEY and CDR2 SVGAGI. The CDR3 is 15 amino acids. The V and J ends lost 2 bases and 2 bases, in that order; junction bases with no gene match: 3. Study observations and caveats: Later expanders leaned CD4+, whereas clones that contracted between day 15 and 85 were balanced CD4/CD8.

The V call is TRBV6-5, the J call TRBJ2-1, with 7 bases identical to TRBD2. The sample taken for sequencing was PBMCs or a T cell subset sorted from them (not recorded which). The receptor was isolated from an adult woman who had mild COVID-19 (a few samples of this study predate the infection). Cell type and time point are not known. CDR3 protein: CASSYGGGTYNEQFF. DNA of the CDR3: TGTGCCAGCAGTTACGGGGGAGGGACCTACAATGAGCAGTTCTTC.